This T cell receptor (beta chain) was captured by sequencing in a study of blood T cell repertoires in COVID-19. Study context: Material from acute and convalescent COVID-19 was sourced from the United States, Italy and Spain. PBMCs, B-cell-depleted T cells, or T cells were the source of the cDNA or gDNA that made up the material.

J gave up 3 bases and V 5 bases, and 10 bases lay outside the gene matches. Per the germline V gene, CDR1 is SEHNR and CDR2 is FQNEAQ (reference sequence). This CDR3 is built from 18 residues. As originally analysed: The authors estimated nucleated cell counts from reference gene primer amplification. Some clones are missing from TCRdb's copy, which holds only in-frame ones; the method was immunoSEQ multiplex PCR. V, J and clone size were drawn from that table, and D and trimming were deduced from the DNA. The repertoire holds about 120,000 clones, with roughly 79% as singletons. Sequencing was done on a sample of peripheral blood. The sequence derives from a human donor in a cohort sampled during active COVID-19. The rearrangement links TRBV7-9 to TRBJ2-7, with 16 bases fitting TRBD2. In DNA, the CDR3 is TGTGCCAGCAGCCAGCAGGGACTAGCGGGAGGGCTTCACTACGAGCAGTACTTC. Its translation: CASSQQGLAGGLHYEQYF.